This TCR beta chain comes out of a study of cytomegalovirus exposure and HLA in healthy donors. Findings and caveats of the study: Later on, a genetic analysis was performed. It linked a missense variant in DCLRE1C with V- and J-gene trimming of TCR beta. A later analysis reportedly identified an Asian-associated ancestry cluster as carrying fewer N-insertions than the approximately 620-donor mean.

The table lists this clone with a count of one. Its antigen is unidentified. V lost 5 bases, J lost 6 bases, and 12 bases stayed unmatched. Germline V gene lookup returns CDR1 SEHNR and CDR2 FQNEAQ (reference sequence). This CDR3 contains 16 residues. Primers for the PCR totalled 60 Vbeta and 13 Jbeta. TCRdb's table, derived via immunoSEQ multiplex PCR, lists solely in-frame clones and lacks some. The sample has about 130,000 clones, about 80% seen once. The sequence came from a girl aged 2 to 10 in good health and CMV-seronegative. The specimen was PBMCs. The chain joins TRBV7-9 to TRBJ1-2; 10 positions match TRBD1. The CDR3 here is CASSTEPGQGTNGYTF. In nucleotides, the CDR3 is TGTGCCAGCAGCACGGAACCGGGACAGGGGACGAATGGCTACACCTTC. Full variable domain (remainder filled in from reference TRBV7-9 and TRBJ1-2): DTGVSQNPRHKITKRGQNVTFRCDPISEHNRLYWYRQTLGQGPEFLTYFQNEAQLEKSRLLSDRFSAERPKGSFSTLEIQRTEQGDSAMYLCASSTEPGQGTNGYTFGSGTRLTVV.